These 27 T cell receptor beta chains originate from one sample sequenced in a study of blood T cell repertoires in COVID-19. Sequenced by immunoSEQ multiplex PCR; TCRdb stores in-frame clones only, minus some. The table records about 440,000 clones, 87% of them present only once. Source material: PBMCs or T cells enriched from blood (not recorded which). These receptors all come from a woman in her late teens or twenties with acute COVID-19.

The chain's CDR3 is CASSPTSGTGLHF. The CDR3 bases are TGTGCCAGCAGCCCTACCTCCGGGACAGGGCTGCATTTT. The V call is TRBV7-9, the J call TRBJ1-5; 9 bases map to TRBD1. The CDR3 runs to 13 residues. Germline CDR1 reads SEHNR; CDR2 reads FQNEAQ (reference sequence). The trim removed 5 bases at V and 15 bases at J, leaving 11 bases unmatched. The whole variable domain, filled in from reference TRBV7-9 and TRBJ1-5, reads DTGVSQNPRHKITKRGQNVTFRCDPISEHNRLYWYRQTLGQGPEFLTYFQNEAQLEKSRLLSDRFSAERPKGSFSTLEIQRTEQGDSAMYLCASSPTSGTGLHFGDGTRLSIL.

This chain uses TRBV19 with TRBJ1-6, with TRBD1 matching 7 bases. V was clipped by 3 bases and J by 7 bases; unmatched bases: 9. Germline lookup yields CDR1 LNHDA and CDR2 SQIVND (reference sequence). This CDR3 has 16 residues. The DNA for the CDR3 is TGTGCCAGTAGTATTGACAGGGTTCCCGAAAATTCACCCCTCCACTTT. This codes for CASSIDRVPENSPLHF.

The CDR3 coding sequence is TGTGCCACCAGCAGAGGACAGGGGGCGGAAAAACTGTTTTTT. Its translation is CATSRGQGAEKLFF. The chain employs TRBV15 and TRBJ1-4, with 10 bases aligning to TRBD1. CDR1 and CDR2 (germline): LNHNV, YYDKDF (reference sequence). J gave up 8 bases and V 1 base, and 1 base lay outside the gene matches. There are 14 residues in the CDR3.

This chain links TRBV11-2 with TRBJ2-3, with 9 bases that match TRBD2. V shed 1 base and J 2 bases; nucleotides not matched to a gene: 7. Germline V lookup: CDR1 SGHAT, CDR2 FQNNGV. The CDR3 is 17 residues long. The CDR3, as DNA: TGTGCCAGCAGCTTAGGATGGGCGGGGGGGTCCACAGATACGCAGTATTTT. It translates to CASSLGWAGGSTDTQYF.

The chain employs TRBV27 and TRBJ1-2, with D maybe TRBD1 (5 bases). V was clipped by 2 bases and J by 4 bases, with 11 bases between them. Germline CDR1 MNHEY, CDR2 SMNVEV (reference sequence). The CDR3 is made up of 14 amino acids. CDR3 amino acids: CASSLDRSFYGYTF. The CDR3 DNA is TGTGCCAGCAGTTTAGACAGATCTTTCTATGGCTACACCTTC.

The gene calls are TRBV7-9 and TRBJ2-1; D remains ambiguous. V was pared by 1 base and J by 8 bases, with 9 bases between. The CDR3 extends over 13 amino acids. Germline V gene lookup returns CDR1 SEHNR and CDR2 FQNEAQ (reference sequence). This CDR3 is CASSLVTVDEQFF. CDR3 DNA sequence: TGTGCCAGCAGCTTAGTTACGGTCGATGAGCAGTTCTTC.

The V and J genes are TRBV3-1 (or the pseudogene TRBV3-2) and TRBJ1-5, with a weak D call TRBD1 (6 bases). CDR1 and CDR2 from the germline V gene are LGHDT and YNNKEL (reference sequence). Trimming pared 3 bases from V and 7 bases from J, leaving 19 bases between. This CDR3 spans 16 amino acids. The CDR3 DNA reads as TGTGCCAGCAGCCAGGCCCAACAGGGACTACGGCAGCCCCAGCATTTT. It yields the protein CASSQAQQGLRQPQHF.

CDR3 sequence: CASSPNTGTGGLRSTDTQYF. The CDR3 nucleotides read TGTGCCAGCAGTCCAAATACCGGGACAGGGGGTTTGAGGAGCACAGATACGCAGTATTTT. The chain uses TRBV6-6 and TRBJ2-3; 11 nucleotides align to TRBD1. The CDR3 covers 20 residues. V lost 5 bases to trimming and J lost 0 bases; unmatched junction nucleotides: 16. Per germline, CDR1 MNHNY and CDR2 SVGAGI (reference sequence).

This clone was counted only a few times. The rearrangement uses TRBV5-1 and TRBJ1-5; D gene uncertain. The ends were cut back, 0 bases at V and 5 bases at J, with 9 bases in the middle. Germline CDR1 and CDR2: SGHRS and YFSETQ. The CDR3 runs 14 residues. DNA for the CDR3: TGCGCCAGCAGCTTGGGCCCCGGGGATCAGCCCCAGCATTTT. It translates to CASSLGPGDQPQHF.

V usage is TRBV12-3 or TRBV12-4 and J usage is TRBJ1-1; possibly TRBD1 for D (5 bases). V gave up 7 bases and J gave up 8 bases, with 11 bases separating them. This CDR3 has 11 amino acids. The CDR3 DNA reads as TGTGCCAGCAAATATAAGGGGGAAGCTTTCTTT. Its protein is CASKYKGEAFF.

The chain uses TRBV5-4 and TRBJ1-2; D is undetermined. V shed 2 bases and J shed 8 bases, with 13 bases lying between them. Looked up from germline, CDR1 is SGHNT and CDR2 is YYREEE (reference sequence). The CDR3 totals 13 residues. The CDR3 is CASSLTSGRGYTF. The CDR3 coding sequence is TGTGCCAGCAGCTTAACGTCAGGTCGAGGCTACACCTTC.

The gene calls are TRBV5-6 and TRBJ2-7; 9 bases fit TRBD2. The CDR3 sequence is 14 residues long. Germline CDR1 SGHDT, CDR2 YYEEEE. Trimming cost V 2 bases and J 3 bases; bases outside gene matches: 3. This chain's CDR3 is CASSFRTSDYEQYF. CDR3 sequence (DNA): TGTGCCAGCAGCTTCAGGACTAGCGACTACGAGCAGTACTTC.

This clone has a single count. The rearrangement links TRBV10-2 to TRBJ2-1; TRBD1 agrees at 7 bases. In germline, CDR1 is WSHSY, CDR2 SAAADI. The CDR3 totals 17 residues. V lost 8 bases and J lost 5; bases outside the gene matches: 18. The CDR3 sequence: CASWETSGQGVDNEQFF. Written as DNA, the CDR3 is TGCGCCAGCTGGGAGACGTCGGGCCAGGGGGTCGACAATGAGCAGTTCTTC.

This clone has only a few counts. The chain is built from TRBV4-2 and TRBJ1-1; maybe TRBD1 (5 bases). Trimming removed 1 base from V and 8 bases from J, with 14 bases in between. Germline V gene data show CDR1 as LGHNA and CDR2 as YNFKEQ. This CDR3 region has 14 residues. CDR3 coding DNA: TGTGCCAGCAGCCAAGTGGGGTCCAAGGGGGAAGCTTTCTTT. It yields the protein CASSQVGSKGEAFF.

This chain connects TRBV2 to TRBJ2-3; 9 bases align to TRBD2. The CDR3 is 17 residues long. Trimming took 7 bases from V and 2 from J; bases not matched to a gene: 13. From germline, CDR1 is SNHLY and CDR2 FYNNEI. In nucleotides, the CDR3 is TGTGCCAGCACCGAAGGGCAGCGGGGGGTACTCACAGATACGCAGTATTTT. Its protein is CASTEGQRGVLTDTQYF.

The rearrangement links TRBV30 to TRBJ2-7; a weak D match, TRBD2 (5 bases). This CDR3 is 14 amino acids long. CDR1 is GTSNPN and CDR2 is SVGIG in the germline V gene (reference sequence). V gave up 2 bases and J gave up 2 bases, with 13 bases separating them. Here the CDR3 reads CAWSRSGMAYEQYF. The CDR3 DNA reads TGTGCCTGGAGTAGATCGGGAATGGCCTACGAGCAGTACTTC.

This clone was counted between two and nine times. The V call is TRBV13, the J call TRBJ1-1; 8 positions agree with TRBD1. The CDR3 is 14 residues long. J was trimmed by 4 bases and V by 5 bases; bases with no gene match: 6. CDR1 and CDR2 (germline): PRHDT, FYEKMQ (reference sequence). The CDR3 bases are TGTGCCAGCAGCATGTGGACAGGGTTCACTGAAGCTTTCTTT. This sequence encodes CASSMWTGFTEAFF.

The chain carries TRBV2 and TRBJ1-5; D gene unclear. The CDR3 runs to 17 residues. Germline CDR1 and CDR2: SNHLY and FYNNEI. The V and J ends lost 2 bases and 6 bases respectively, with 20 bases between them. Here the CDR3 reads CASSELWKGGLSQPQHF. CDR3 sequence (DNA): TGTGCCAGCAGTGAATTATGGAAGGGAGGATTGAGTCAGCCCCAGCATTTT.

This sequence joins TRBV6-2 or TRBV6-3 and TRBJ2-7; a possible D gene is TRBD1 (5 bases). Trimming left V 5 bases short and J 1 base short, with 9 bases between. CDR1 MNHEY and CDR2 SVGEGT come from the germline V gene. The CDR3 runs 13 residues. The CDR3 loop reads CASSDSLSYEQYF. In nucleotides, the CDR3 is TGTGCCAGCAGTGACAGCCTTTCCTACGAGCAGTACTTC.

The chain carries TRBV6-5 and TRBJ2-7; TRBD1 might be the D (6 bases). The CDR3 has 14 residues. In germline, CDR1 is MNHEY, CDR2 SVGAGI. The V gene lost 7 bases and the J gene lost 2 bases, with 15 bases spanning the gap. Here the CDR3 DNA reads TGTGCCAGCAAAAACGCTGCAGGGGCCTACGAGCAGTACTTC. This codes for CASKNAAGAYEQYF.

The chain is built from TRBV6-2 or TRBV6-3 and TRBJ1-5, with D unresolved. Germline V gene lookup returns CDR1 MNHEY and CDR2 SVGEGT. The CDR3 extends over 17 amino acids. Deletions cut 2 bases from V and 0 bases from J, with 14 bases between. CDR3 DNA sequence: TGTGCCAGCAGTTACCTTGTTCGCACCGGTAGCAATCAGCCCCAGCATTTT. It specifies CASSYLVRTGSNQPQHF.

The rearrangement links TRBV14 to TRBJ2-1; TRBD2 agrees at 11 bases. In germline, CDR1 is SGHDN, CDR2 FVKESK. There are 13 residues in the CDR3. Trimming removed 6 bases from V and 5 bases from J; junction bases left unmatched: 0. The CDR3, as DNA: TGTGCCAGCAGACTAGCGGGAGACAATGAGCAGTTCTTC. This sequence encodes CASRLAGDNEQFF. The full variable domain, with the rest looked up from reference TRBV14 and TRBJ2-1, is EAGVTQFPSHSVIEKGQTVTLRCDPISGHDNLYWYRRVMGKEIKFLLHFVKESKQDESGMPNNRFLAERTGGTYSTLKVQPAELEDSGVYFCASRLAGDNEQFFGPGTRLTVL.

V gene TRBV29-1 combines with J gene TRBJ2-6; D is perhaps TRBD1 (5 bases). Germline-derived CDR1 and CDR2 are SQVTM and ANQGSEA. This CDR3 has 14 residues. Trimming took off 6 bases at V and 1 base at J, with 10 bases between the two ends. The CDR3 region has the DNA TGCAGCGTCGACAGTCTTTCTGGGGCCAACGTCCTGACTTTC. Its translation: CSVDSLSGANVLTF. Filled out from reference TRBV29-1 and TRBJ2-6, the complete variable domain reads SAVISQKPSRDICQRGTSLTIQCQVDSQVTMMFWYRQQPGQSLTLIATANQGSEATYESGFVIDKFPISRPNLTFSTLTVSNMSPEDSSIYLCSVDSLSGANVLTFGAGSRLTVL.

The V call is TRBV7-2, the J call TRBJ1-3; D is ambiguous. The germline CDR1 and CDR2 sequences are SGHTA and FQGNSA. The CDR3 is made up of 14 amino acids. Deletions cut 7 bases from V and 1 base from J, with 11 bases between. DNA for the CDR3: TGTGCCAGCAACCCTCGGCGGTCTGGAAACACCATATATTTT. Its translation is CASNPRRSGNTIYF.

The chain has TRBV6-5 and TRBJ1-4, with D possibly matching TRBD1 (6 bases). The V gene lost 6 bases and the J gene lost 11 bases, with 22 bases spanning the gap. The CDR3 has 15 amino acids. Germline loops: CDR1 MNHEY, CDR2 SVGAGI. CDR3 coding DNA: TGTGCCAGCAGCCAAAACGTGGGGGGGCGGAAGAAACTGTTTTTT. Translation gives CASSQNVGGRKKLFF.

The chain links TRBV3-1 (or the pseudogene TRBV3-2) to TRBJ1-2; D not resolved. The V and J ends lost 0 bases and 1 base respectively, with 12 bases between them. Germline-derived CDR1 and CDR2 are LGHDT and YNNKEL (reference sequence). This CDR3 is 16 amino acids long. CDR3 amino acids: CASSQELTGFNYGYTF. The CDR3, as DNA: TGTGCCAGCAGCCAAGAACTCACGGGGTTTAACTATGGCTACACCTTC.

This chain joins TRBV9 and TRBJ1-6; D ambiguous. The germline V gene encodes CDR1 SGDLS and CDR2 YYNGEE. The CDR3 spans 12 residues. The V and J ends lost 3 bases and 15 bases respectively, with 13 bases between them. The CDR3 DNA reads as TGTGCCAGCAGCGGATTAGACTCAAGCCTCCACTTT. It is translated as CASSGLDSSLHF.